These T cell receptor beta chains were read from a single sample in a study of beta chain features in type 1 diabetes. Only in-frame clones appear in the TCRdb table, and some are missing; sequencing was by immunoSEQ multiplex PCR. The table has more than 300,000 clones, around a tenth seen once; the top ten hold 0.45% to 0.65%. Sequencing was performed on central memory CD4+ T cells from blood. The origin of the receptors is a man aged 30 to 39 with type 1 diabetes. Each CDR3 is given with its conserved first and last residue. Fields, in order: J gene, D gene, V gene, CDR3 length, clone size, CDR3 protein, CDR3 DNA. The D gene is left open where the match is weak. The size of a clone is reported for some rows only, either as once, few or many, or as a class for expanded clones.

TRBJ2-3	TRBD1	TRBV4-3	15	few	CASSQGDRVGDTQYF	TGCGCCAGCAGCCAAGGGGACAGGGTAGGAGATACGCAGTATTTT
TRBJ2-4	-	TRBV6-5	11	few	CASSYANIQYF	TGTGCCAGCAGTTACGCGAACATTCAGTACTTC
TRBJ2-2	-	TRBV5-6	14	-	CASSFTFKTGELFF	TGTGCCAGCAGCTTCACCTTTAAAACCGGGGAGCTGTTTTTT
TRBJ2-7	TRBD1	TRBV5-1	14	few	CASSLGQGRYEQYF	TGTGCCAGCAGCTTAGGACAGGGACGCTACGAGCAGTACTTC
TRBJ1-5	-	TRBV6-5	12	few	CASSEVGQPQHF	TGTGCCAGCAGTGAAGTCGGTCAGCCCCAGCATTTT
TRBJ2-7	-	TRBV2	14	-	CASSESQGPYEQYF	TGTGCCAGCAGTGAATCACAGGGCCCCTACGAGCAGTACTTC
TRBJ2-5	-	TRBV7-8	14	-	CASSSAVAQETQYF	TGTGCCAGCAGCTCGGCGGTGGCCCAAGAGACCCAGTACTTC
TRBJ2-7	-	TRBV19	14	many	CASSIGLQGYEQYF	TGTGCCAGTAGTATAGGGTTACAGGGCTACGAGCAGTACTTC
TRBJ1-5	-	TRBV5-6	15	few	CASSLDGASNQPQHF	TGTGCCAGCAGCTTGGATGGGGCTAGCAATCAGCCCCAGCATTTT
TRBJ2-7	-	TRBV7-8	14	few	CASSLALGVGEQYF	TGTGCCAGCAGCTTAGCGCTGGGGGTAGGCGAGCAGTACTTC
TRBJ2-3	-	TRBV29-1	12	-	CSVGGDADTQYF	TGCAGCGTTGGGGGAGATGCAGATACGCAGTATTTT
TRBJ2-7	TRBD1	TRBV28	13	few	CASRSGQTYEQYF	TGTGCCAGCAGGTCGGGACAGACCTACGAGCAGTACTTC
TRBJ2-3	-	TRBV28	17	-	CASSLAGQGHGTDTQYF	TGTGCCAGCAGTTTAGCGGGTCAGGGCCATGGGACAGATACGCAGTATTTT